Shown below are 17 T cell receptor beta chains from a single sample sequenced in a study of beta chain features in type 1 diabetes. Since all of the isolated RNA was reverse transcribed, expressed TCRB transcripts were what got sequenced. Generated by immunoSEQ multiplex PCR, the TCRdb table keeps only in-frame clones and is missing some. Altogether around 250,000 clones are present, around 26% being singletons, with the ten largest covering 3.5% to 4%. Sequenced input: central memory CD4+ T cells from blood. The origin of the receptors is a man younger than 40 in good health.

This chain links TRBV19 with TRBJ2-5, with 8 positions matching TRBD1. The CDR3 is 12 amino acids. Germline CDR1 and CDR2: LNHDA and SQIVND (reference sequence). With 4 bases clipped from V and 5 bases from J, the junction kept 0 bases outside the gene matches. The CDR3 DNA reads as TGTGCCAGTAGTAGACAGGGGGAGACCCAGTACTTC. This translates into CASSRQGETQYF.

This clone was counted ten times or more. The rearrangement uses TRBV7-6 and TRBJ2-2; tentative D call: TRBD1 (5 bases). The CDR3 consists of 18 residues. The V and J ends lost 2 bases and 2 bases respectively, with 18 bases between them. CDR1 is SGHVS, CDR2 FNYEAQ, per germline. The CDR3 DNA sequence: TGTGCCAGCAGCTTACTACCGTCCCTCAGGGTCAACACCGGGGAGCTGTTTTTT. Translating it yields CASSLLPSLRVNTGELFF.

This clone was detected only a few times. The V call is TRBV29-1, the J call TRBJ2-5, with TRBD2 matching over 8 bases. V was pared by 7 bases and J by 1 base, with 5 bases of the junction left unmatched. Per germline, CDR1 SQVTM and CDR2 ANQGSEA. The length of the CDR3 is 13 residues. This CDR3 is CSGKGLAQETQYF. The CDR3 DNA reads TGCAGCGGAAAAGGACTAGCCCAAGAGACCCAGTACTTC.

This clone was counted between two and nine times. The V call is TRBV30, the J call TRBJ2-5; 12 nucleotides agree with TRBD2. V dropped 5 bases and J dropped 10; count of bases not matched to a gene: 14. The CDR3 runs 15 residues. CDR1 and CDR2 (germline): GTSNPN, SVGIG (reference sequence). The CDR3 region has the DNA TGTGCCTGGGAGGTAAAGACTAGCGGGGGTCGCGGCCAGTACTTC. Its translation is CAWEVKTSGGRGQYF. Combining the CDR3 with reference TRBV30 and TRBJ2-5 gives the whole variable domain SQTIHQWPATLVQPVGSPLSLECTVEGTSNPNLYWYRQAAGRGLQLLFYSVGIGQISSEVPQNLSASRPQDRQFILSSKKLLLSDSGFYLCAWEVKTSGGRGQYFGPGTRLLVL.

The chain recombines TRBV7-2 with TRBJ2-7; perhaps TRBD2 as D (5 bases). Trimming pared 1 base from V and 2 bases from J, leaving 12 bases between. The CDR3 runs to 15 residues. In germline, CDR1 is SGHTA, CDR2 FQGNSA. CDR3 in amino acids: CASSLVPNSAYEQYF. CDR3 nucleotides: TGTGCCAGCAGCTTAGTTCCCAATAGCGCCTACGAGCAGTACTTC.

The J gene is TRBJ2-1, the V gene TRBV15; 14 nucleotides match TRBD2. The V gene's germline CDR1 is LNHNV and CDR2 YYDKDF (reference sequence). This CDR3 contains 18 residues. V lost 9 bases to trimming and J lost 2 bases; unmatched junction nucleotides: 12. CDR3 sequence reads: CATRATSGRAVTYNEQFF. CDR3 coding DNA: TGTGCCACTCGTGCGACTAGCGGGAGGGCAGTCACCTACAATGAGCAGTTCTTC.

This rearrangement joins TRBV15 to TRBJ2-4, with a weak D call TRBD1 (6 bases). There are 16 residues in the CDR3. Germline CDR1 and CDR2: LNHNV and YYDKDF (reference sequence). V lost 5 bases to trimming and J lost 3 bases, with 17 bases between them. The CDR3 DNA follows: TGTGCCACCAGCCCAGGGGCTAGGACAGTCAAAAACATTCAGTACTTC. The encoded protein is CATSPGARTVKNIQYF. Together with reference TRBV15 and TRBJ2-4, the CDR3 gives the full variable domain: DAMVIQNPRYQVTQFGKPVTLSCSQTLNHNVMYWYQQKSSQAPKLLFHYYDKDFNNEADTPDNFQSRRPNTSFCFLDIRSPGLGDTAMYLCATSPGARTVKNIQYFGAGTRLSVL.

The chain joins TRBV5-6 to TRBJ2-3, with D hard to call. This CDR3 comprises 12 residues. Germline CDR1 SGHDT, CDR2 YYEEEE. V was pared by 0 bases and J by 4 bases, with 3 bases between. Written as DNA, the CDR3 is TGTGCCAGCAGCTTGGATCCAGATACGCAGTATTTT. This translates into CASSLDPDTQYF.

The chain employs TRBV28 and TRBJ1-1; the D is unclear. CDR1 is MDHEN and CDR2 is SYDVKM in the germline V gene. The CDR3 sequence is 13 residues long. V was cut by 4 bases and J by 5 bases, with 11 bases left in between. The CDR3 DNA is TGTGCCAGCAGTTACCCCTTTGGGACTGAAGCTTTCTTT. This codes for CASSYPFGTEAFF.

The gene calls are TRBV28 and TRBJ1-5; the D is unclear. The CDR3 sequence is 13 residues long. Germline V CDR1 and CDR2: MDHEN, SYDVKM. Between the trimmed V and J ends, which lost 6 bases and 6 bases, there was a span of 12 bases. CDR3 loop: CASRPRMGQPQHF. The DNA for the CDR3 is TGTGCCAGCAGACCTAGGATGGGTCAGCCCCAGCATTTT.

The chain links TRBV6-6 to TRBJ2-7, with a possible D match to TRBD1 (6 bases). The V and J ends lost 8 bases and 2 bases respectively, with 16 bases between them. The CDR3 is made up of 14 amino acids. Germline V gene data show CDR1 as MNHNY and CDR2 as SVGAGI (reference sequence). In nucleotides, the CDR3 is TGTGCCAGCGACCTAGGGACATCAACCTACGAGCAGTACTTC. Translation: CASDLGTSTYEQYF.

This clone was found a few times. The rearrangement links TRBV23-1 to TRBJ2-5; 9 bases map to TRBD1. TRBV23-1 is an open reading frame, and its role is uncertain. The CDR3 is 17 residues long. V was pared by 0 bases and J by 10 bases, with 15 bases of the junction left unmatched. The CDR3 here is CASSQSGDREEQWVQYF. The CDR3 DNA reads TGCGCCAGCAGTCAATCGGGGGACAGGGAAGAACAATGGGTCCAGTACTTC.

This clone has more than one count but fewer than ten. The rearrangement links TRBV30 to TRBJ2-5; no reliable D call. V lost 5 bases and J lost 5, with 9 bases in between. CDR1 GTSNPN and CDR2 SVGIG come from the germline V gene (reference sequence). The CDR3 totals 11 residues. This CDR3 is CAWARFETQYF. In DNA, the CDR3 is TGTGCCTGGGCTCGATTCGAGACCCAGTACTTC.

This clone was found a few times. V is TRBV5-1 and J is TRBJ2-1; possible D gene TRBD2, 6 bases. The CDR3 sequence is 15 residues long. Germline V gene sequence: CDR1 SGHRS, CDR2 YFSETQ. With 4 bases removed from V and 3 bases from J, the gap between germline ends came to 14 bases. The chain's CDR3 is CASSLRLVSYNEQFF. The CDR3 DNA sequence: TGCGCCAGCAGCCTTAGACTAGTCAGCTACAATGAGCAGTTCTTC.

This clone appeared a few times. The V call is TRBV5-6, the J call TRBJ2-3; D ambiguous. This CDR3 comprises 14 residues. V gave up 2 bases and J gave up 6 bases, with 13 bases separating them. The germline gives CDR1 SGHDT, CDR2 YYEEEE. As DNA, the CDR3 is TGTGCCAGCAGCTTCGACCCTACGGCGGATACGCAGTATTTT. This sequence encodes CASSFDPTADTQYF.

Comments on this clone: This same CDR3 is encoded by further DNA sequences in the sample. The gene calls are TRBV7-2 and TRBJ1-2; a possible D gene is TRBD1 (5 bases). The length of the CDR3 is 13 residues. Trimming took 4 bases from V and 4 from J, leaving 10 bases between them. Per the germline V gene, CDR1 is SGHTA and CDR2 is FQGNSA. In DNA, the CDR3 is TGTGCCAGCAGCTCGGGACGGATCTATGGCTACACCTTC. This gives the protein CASSSGRIYGYTF.

J is TRBJ2-2 and V is TRBV7-9; TRBD2 is a possible D gene (5 bases). The V and J ends lost 2 bases and 5 bases respectively, with 15 bases between them. In germline, CDR1 is SEHNR, CDR2 FQNEAQ (reference sequence). The CDR3 sequence is 16 residues long. Here the CDR3 DNA reads TGTGCCAGCAGCTTATTAGCGTTGGTGGAGACCGGGGAGCTGTTTTTT. It is translated as CASSLLALVETGELFF. Supplemented by reference TRBV7-9 and TRBJ2-2, the full variable domain reads DTGVSQNPRHKITKRGQNVTFRCDPISEHNRLYWYRQTLGQGPEFLTYFQNEAQLEKSRLLSDRFSAERPKGSFSTLEIQRTEQGDSAMYLCASSLLALVETGELFFGEGSRLTVL.